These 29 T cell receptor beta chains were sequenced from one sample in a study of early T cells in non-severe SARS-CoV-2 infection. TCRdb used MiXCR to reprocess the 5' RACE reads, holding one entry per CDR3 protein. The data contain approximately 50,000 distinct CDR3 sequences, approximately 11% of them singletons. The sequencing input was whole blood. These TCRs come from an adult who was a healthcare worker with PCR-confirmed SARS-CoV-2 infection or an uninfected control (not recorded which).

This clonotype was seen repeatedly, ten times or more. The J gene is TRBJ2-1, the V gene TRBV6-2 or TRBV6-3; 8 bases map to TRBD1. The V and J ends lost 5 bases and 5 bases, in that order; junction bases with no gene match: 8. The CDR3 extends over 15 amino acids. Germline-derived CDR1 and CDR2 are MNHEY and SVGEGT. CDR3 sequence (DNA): TGTGCCAGCAGTAATGGACAGGGTGAAGACAATGAGCAGTTCTTC. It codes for CASSNGQGEDNEQFF.

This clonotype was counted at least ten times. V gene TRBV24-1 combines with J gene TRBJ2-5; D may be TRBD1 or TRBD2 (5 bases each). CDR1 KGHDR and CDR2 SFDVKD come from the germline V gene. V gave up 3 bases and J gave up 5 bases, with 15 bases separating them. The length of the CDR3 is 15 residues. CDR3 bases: TGTGCCACCAGTGATCCGTCGGGACGGAGGGAGACCCAGTACTTC. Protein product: CATSDPSGRRETQYF.

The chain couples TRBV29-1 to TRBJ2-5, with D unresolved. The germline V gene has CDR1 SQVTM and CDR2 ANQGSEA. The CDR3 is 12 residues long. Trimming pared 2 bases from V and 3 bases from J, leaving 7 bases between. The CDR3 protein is CSVERTKETQYF. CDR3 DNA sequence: TGCAGCGTTGAACGCACCAAAGAGACCCAGTACTTC.

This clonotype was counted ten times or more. Here the CDR3 reads CSVRGGTGELFF. The CDR3 region has the DNA TGCAGCGTTAGGGGGGGCACCGGGGAGCTGTTTTTT. The rearrangement joins TRBV29-1 to TRBJ2-2; a weak D match, TRBD2 (7 bases). CDR3 length equals 12 residues. Trimming cost V 5 bases and J 4 bases, with 8 bases left between them. CDR1 is SQVTM and CDR2 is ANQGSEA in the germline V gene.

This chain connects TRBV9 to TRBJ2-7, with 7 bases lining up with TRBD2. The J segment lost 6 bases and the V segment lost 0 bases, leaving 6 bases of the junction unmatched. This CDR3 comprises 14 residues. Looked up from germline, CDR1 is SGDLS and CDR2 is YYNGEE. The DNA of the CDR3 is TGTGCCAGCAGCGTAGGGGACTATGGTCTCGAGCAGTACTTC. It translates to CASSVGDYGLEQYF. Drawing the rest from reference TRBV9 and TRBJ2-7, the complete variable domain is DSGVTQTPKHLITATGQRVTLRCSPRSGDLSVYWYQQSLDQGLQFLIQYYNGEERAKGNILERFSAQQFPDLHSELNLSSLELGDSALYFCASSVGDYGLEQYFGPGTRLTVT.

CDR3 sequence (DNA): TGCAGCGTTTCACAGGGGGCGACGGTAGGAGAGACCCAGTACTTC. Translation: CSVSQGATVGETQYF. The chain links TRBV29-1 to TRBJ2-5; 9 nucleotides match TRBD1. CDR1 SQVTM and CDR2 ANQGSEA come from the germline V gene. CDR3 length: 15 residues. Trimming at V came to 5 bases and at J to 4 bases, leaving 11 bases not matched to a gene.

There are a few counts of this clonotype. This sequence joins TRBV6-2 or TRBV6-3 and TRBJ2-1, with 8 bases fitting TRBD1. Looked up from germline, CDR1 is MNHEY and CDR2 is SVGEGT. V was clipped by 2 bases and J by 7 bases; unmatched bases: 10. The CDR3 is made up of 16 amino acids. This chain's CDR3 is CASSYPAGTGVNEQFF. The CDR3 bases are TGTGCCAGCAGTTACCCTGCCGGGACAGGAGTTAATGAGCAGTTCTTC.

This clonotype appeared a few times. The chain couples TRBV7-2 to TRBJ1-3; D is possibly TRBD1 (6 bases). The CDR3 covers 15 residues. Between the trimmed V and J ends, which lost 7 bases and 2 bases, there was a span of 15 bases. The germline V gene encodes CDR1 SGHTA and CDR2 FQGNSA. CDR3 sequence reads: CASTVLRGAGNTIYF. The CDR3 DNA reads TGTGCCAGCACCGTCTTAAGGGGGGCTGGAAACACCATATATTTT.

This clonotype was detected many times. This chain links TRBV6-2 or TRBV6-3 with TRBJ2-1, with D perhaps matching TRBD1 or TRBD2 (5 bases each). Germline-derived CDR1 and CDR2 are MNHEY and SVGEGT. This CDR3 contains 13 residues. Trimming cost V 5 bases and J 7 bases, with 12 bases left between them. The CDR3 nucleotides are TGTGCCAGCAGTCCCCACGGGGCGAATGAGCAGTTCTTC. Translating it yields CASSPHGANEQFF.

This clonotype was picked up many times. The CDR3 loop reads CASRAQLGGSSYEQYF. Here the CDR3 DNA reads TGTGCCAGCAGGGCCCAACTAGGGGGTAGCTCCTACGAGCAGTACTTC. This chain links TRBV6-5 with TRBJ2-7, with a tentative D call TRBD1 (6 bases). CDR1 is MNHEY, CDR2 SVGAGI, per germline. V was cut by 6 bases and J by 0 bases, with 18 bases left in between. CDR3 size: 16 residues.

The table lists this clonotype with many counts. The DNA for the CDR3 is TGCGCCAGCAGCACGGGGTCAAATAATTCACCCCTCCACTTT. The encoded protein is CASSTGSNNSPLHF. The chain has TRBV5-1 and TRBJ1-6; D remains ambiguous. V dropped 4 bases and J dropped 5 bases, with 10 bases sitting between them. CDR3 size: 14 residues. Per germline, CDR1 SGHRS and CDR2 YFSETQ.

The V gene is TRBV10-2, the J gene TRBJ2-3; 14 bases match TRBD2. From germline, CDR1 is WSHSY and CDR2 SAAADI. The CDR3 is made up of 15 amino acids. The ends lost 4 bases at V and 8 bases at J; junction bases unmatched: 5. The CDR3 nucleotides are TGCGCCAGCAGTGCCGGGACTAGCGGGAGACCTACGCAGTATTTT. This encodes CASSAGTSGRPTQYF.

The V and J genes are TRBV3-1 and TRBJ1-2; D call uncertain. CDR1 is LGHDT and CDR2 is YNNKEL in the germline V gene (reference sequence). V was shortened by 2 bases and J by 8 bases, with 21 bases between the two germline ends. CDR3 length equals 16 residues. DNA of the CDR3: TGTGCCAGCAGCCAAAGGCCAGCCCGTTTATCTCGGGGCTACACCTTC. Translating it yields CASSQRPARLSRGYTF.

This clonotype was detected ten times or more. The CDR3 reads CASSLGTSGTGELFF. CDR3 in DNA: TGTGCCAGCAGCCTCGGGACTAGCGGTACCGGGGAGCTGTTTTTT. The J gene is TRBJ2-2, the V gene TRBV3-1; 11 bases are shared with TRBD2. The CDR3 totals 15 residues. CDR1 is LGHDT and CDR2 is YNNKEL in the germline V gene (reference sequence). Trimming at V came to 4 bases and at J to 5 bases, leaving 3 bases not matched to a gene.

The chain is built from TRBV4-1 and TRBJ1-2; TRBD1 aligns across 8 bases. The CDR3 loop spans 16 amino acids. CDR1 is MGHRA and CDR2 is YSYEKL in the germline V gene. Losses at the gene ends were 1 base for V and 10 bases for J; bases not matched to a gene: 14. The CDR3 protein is CASSQGGIGTGQDYTF. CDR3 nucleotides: TGCGCCAGCAGCCAAGGCGGCATTGGGACAGGCCAGGACTACACCTTC.

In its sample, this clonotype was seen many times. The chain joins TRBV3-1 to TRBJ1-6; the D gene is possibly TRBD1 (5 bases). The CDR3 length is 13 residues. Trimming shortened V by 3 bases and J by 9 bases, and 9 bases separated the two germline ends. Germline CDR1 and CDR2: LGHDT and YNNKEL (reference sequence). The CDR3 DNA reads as TGTGCCAGCAGCCAGGGACGCGGTTCACCCCTCCACTTT. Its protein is CASSQGRGSPLHF.

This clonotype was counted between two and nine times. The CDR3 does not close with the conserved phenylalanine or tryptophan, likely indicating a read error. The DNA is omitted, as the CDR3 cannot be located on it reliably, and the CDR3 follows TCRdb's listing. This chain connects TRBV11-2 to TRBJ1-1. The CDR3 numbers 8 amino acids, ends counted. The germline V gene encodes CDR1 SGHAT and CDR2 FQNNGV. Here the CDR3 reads CASSPVGI.

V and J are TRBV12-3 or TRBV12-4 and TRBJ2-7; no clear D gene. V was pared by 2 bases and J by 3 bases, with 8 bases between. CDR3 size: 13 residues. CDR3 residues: CASSLSSIYEQYF. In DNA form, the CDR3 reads TGTGCCAGCAGTTTATCCAGTATCTACGAGCAGTACTTC.

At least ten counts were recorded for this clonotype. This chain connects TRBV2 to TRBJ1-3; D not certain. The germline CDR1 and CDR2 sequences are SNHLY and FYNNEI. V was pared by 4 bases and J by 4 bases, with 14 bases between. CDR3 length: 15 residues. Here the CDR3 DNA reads TGTGCCAGCAGTGGGGTAGGGCGAGGAGGAAACACCATATATTTT. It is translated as CASSGVGRGGNTIYF.

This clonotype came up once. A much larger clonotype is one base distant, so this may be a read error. The CDR3 DNA reads TGTGCCAGCAGCGTAAGCGCGGGAGCTAACTACGAGCAGTACTTC. Amino acid sequence: CASSVSAGANYEQYF. The V call is TRBV9, the J call TRBJ2-7; the match to TRBD2 covers 7 bases. The germline gives CDR1 SGDLS, CDR2 YYNGEE. CDR3 length equals 15 residues. J was trimmed by 3 bases and V by 1 base; bases with no gene match: 7. The full variable domain, rest sourced from reference TRBV9 and TRBJ2-7, is DSGVTQTPKHLITATGQRVTLRCSPRSGDLSVYWYQQSLDQGLQFLIQYYNGEERAKGNILERFSAQQFPDLHSELNLSSLELGDSALYFCASSVSAGANYEQYFGPGTRLTVT.

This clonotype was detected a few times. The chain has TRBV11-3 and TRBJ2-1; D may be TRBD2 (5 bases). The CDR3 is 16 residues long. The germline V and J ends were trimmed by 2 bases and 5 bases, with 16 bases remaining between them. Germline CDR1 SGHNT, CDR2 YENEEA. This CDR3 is CASSLSSSSGHNEQFF. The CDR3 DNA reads TGTGCCAGCAGCTTATCATCTAGCTCGGGTCACAATGAGCAGTTCTTC. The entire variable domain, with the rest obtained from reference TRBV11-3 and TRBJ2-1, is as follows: EAGVVQSPRYKIIEKKQPVAFWCNPISGHNTLYWYLQNLGQGPELLIRYENEEAVDDSQLPKDRFSAERLKGVDSTLKIQPAELGDSAVYLCASSLSSSSGHNEQFFGPGTRLTVL.

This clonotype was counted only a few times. This CDR3 reads CATSEPKGGPLHF. As DNA, the CDR3 is TGTGCCACCAGTGAGCCTAAGGGGGGACCCCTCCACTTT. This chain joins TRBV24-1 and TRBJ1-6; TRBD1 is a possible D gene (6 bases). This CDR3 has 13 amino acids. V was cut by 4 bases and J by 12 bases, with 12 bases left in between. Germline V gives CDR1 KGHDR, CDR2 SFDVKD.

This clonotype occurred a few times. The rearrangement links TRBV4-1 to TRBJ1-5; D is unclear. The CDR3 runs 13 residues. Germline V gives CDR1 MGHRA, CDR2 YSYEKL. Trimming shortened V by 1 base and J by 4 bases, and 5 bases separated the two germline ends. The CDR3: CASSQGGNQPQHF. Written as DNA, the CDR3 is TGCGCCAGCAGCCAAGGCGGAAATCAGCCCCAGCATTTT.

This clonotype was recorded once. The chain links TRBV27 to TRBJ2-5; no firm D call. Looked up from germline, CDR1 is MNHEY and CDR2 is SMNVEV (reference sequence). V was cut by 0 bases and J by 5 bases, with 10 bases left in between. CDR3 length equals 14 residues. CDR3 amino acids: CASSLSILKETQYF. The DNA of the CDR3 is TGTGCCAGCAGTTTATCGATTTTAAAGGAGACCCAGTACTTC.

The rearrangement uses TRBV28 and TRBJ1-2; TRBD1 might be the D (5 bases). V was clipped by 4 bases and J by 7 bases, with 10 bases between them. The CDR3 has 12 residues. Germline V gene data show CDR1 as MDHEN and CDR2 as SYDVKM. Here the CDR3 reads CASSWGVFGYTF. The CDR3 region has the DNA TGTGCCAGCAGTTGGGGGGTCTTTGGCTACACCTTC.

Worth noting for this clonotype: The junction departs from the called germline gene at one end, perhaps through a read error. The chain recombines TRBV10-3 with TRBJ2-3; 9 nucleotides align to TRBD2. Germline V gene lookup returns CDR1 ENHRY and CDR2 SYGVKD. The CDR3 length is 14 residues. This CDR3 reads CAISAGTSIDTQYF. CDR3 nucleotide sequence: TGTGCCATCAGTGCGGGGACTAGCATAGATACGCAGTATTTT.

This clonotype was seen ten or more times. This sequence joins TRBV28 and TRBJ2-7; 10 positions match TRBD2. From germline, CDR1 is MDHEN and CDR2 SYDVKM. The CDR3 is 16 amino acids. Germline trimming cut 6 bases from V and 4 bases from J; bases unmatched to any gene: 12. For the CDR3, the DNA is TGTGCCAGCAGCCTAACCCTTCCTAGCGGGAGATACGAGCAGTACTTC. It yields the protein CASSLTLPSGRYEQYF.

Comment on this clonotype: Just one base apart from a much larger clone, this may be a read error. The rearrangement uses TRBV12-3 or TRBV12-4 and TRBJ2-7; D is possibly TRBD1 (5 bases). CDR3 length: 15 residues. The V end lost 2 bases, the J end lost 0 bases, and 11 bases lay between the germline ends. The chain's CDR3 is CASSLQGVCSYEQYF. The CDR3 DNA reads TGTGCCAGCAGTTTACAAGGGGTGTGCTCCTACGAGCAGTACTTC.

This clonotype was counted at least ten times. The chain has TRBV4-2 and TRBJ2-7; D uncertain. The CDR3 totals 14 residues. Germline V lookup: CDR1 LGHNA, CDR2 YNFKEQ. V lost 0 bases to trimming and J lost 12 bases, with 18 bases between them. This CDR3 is CASSQEVGIHLRYF. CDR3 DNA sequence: TGTGCCAGCAGCCAAGAAGTGGGGATCCACCTGCGGTACTTC.